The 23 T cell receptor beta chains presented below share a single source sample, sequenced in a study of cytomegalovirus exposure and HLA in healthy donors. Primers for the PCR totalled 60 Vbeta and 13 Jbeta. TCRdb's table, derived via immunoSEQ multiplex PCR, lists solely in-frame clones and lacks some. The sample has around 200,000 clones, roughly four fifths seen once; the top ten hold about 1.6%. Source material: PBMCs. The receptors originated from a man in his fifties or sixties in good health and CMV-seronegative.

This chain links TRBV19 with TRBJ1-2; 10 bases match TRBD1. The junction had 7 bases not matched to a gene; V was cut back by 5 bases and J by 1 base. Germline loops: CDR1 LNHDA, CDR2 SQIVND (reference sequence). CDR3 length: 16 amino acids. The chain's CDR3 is CASSPVRTGGNYGYTF. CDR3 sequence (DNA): TGTGCCAGTAGTCCAGTCAGGACAGGGGGTAACTATGGCTACACCTTC.

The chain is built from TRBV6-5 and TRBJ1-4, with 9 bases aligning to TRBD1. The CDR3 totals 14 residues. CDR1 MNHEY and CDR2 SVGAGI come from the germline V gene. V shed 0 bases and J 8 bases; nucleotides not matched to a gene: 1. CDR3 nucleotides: TGTGCCAGCAGTTACTCGACAGGGGGGGAAAAACTGTTTTTT. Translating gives CASSYSTGGEKLFF.

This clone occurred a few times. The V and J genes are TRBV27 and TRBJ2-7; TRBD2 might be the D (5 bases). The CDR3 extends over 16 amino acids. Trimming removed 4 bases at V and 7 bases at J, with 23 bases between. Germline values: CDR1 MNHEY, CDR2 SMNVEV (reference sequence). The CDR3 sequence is CASSSPGRTRSGEQYF. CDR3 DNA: TGTGCCAGCAGTTCCCCAGGACGTACTAGGTCGGGGGAGCAGTACTTC.

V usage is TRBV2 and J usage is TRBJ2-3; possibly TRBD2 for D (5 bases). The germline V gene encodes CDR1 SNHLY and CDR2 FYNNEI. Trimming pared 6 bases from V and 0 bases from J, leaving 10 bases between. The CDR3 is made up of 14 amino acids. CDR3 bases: TGTGCCAGCAGGACTACTTCTAGCACAGATACGCAGTATTTT. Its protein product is CASRTTSSTDTQYF.

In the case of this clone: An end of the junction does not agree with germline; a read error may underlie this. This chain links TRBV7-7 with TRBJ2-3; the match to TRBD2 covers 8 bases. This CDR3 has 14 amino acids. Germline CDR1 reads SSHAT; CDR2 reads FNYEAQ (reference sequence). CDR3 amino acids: CASSGSPTGDTQYF. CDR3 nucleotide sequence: TGTGCTAGCAGCGGGAGTCCAACGGGGGATACGCAGTATTTT.

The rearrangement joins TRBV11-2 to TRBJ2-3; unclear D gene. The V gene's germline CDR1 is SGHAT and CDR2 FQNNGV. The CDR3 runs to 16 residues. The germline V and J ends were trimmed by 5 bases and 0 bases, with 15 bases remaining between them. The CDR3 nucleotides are TGTGCCAGCAGCCGTGTGGCCAGTTCTAGCACAGATACGCAGTATTTT. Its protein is CASSRVASSSTDTQYF.

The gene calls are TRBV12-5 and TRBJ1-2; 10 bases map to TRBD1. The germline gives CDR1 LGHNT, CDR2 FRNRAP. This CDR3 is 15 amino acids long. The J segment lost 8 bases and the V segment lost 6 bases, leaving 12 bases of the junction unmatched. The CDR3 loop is CASGSTDRGRVGYTF. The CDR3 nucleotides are TGTGCTAGTGGCTCTACTGACAGGGGGCGGGTAGGCTACACCTTC.

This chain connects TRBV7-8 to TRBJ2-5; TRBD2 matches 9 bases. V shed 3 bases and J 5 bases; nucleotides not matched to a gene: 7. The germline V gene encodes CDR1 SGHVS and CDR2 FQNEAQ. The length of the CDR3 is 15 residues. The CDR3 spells CASSFLAGEVETQYF. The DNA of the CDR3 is TGTGCCAGCAGCTTCTTAGCGGGAGAGGTGGAGACCCAGTACTTC. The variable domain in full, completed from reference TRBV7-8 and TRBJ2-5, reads GAGVSQSPRYKVAKRGQDVALRCDPISGHVSLFWYQQALGQGPEFLTYFQNEAQLDKSGLPSDRFFAERPEGSVSTLKIQRTQQEDSAVYLCASSFLAGEVETQYFGPGTRLLVL.

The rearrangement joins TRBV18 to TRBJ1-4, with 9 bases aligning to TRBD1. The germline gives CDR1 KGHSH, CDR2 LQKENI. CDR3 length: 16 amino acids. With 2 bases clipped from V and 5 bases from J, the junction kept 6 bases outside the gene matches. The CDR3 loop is CASSPNPGQGNEKLFF. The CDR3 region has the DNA TGTGCCAGCTCACCAAACCCGGGACAGGGAAATGAAAAACTGTTTTTT.

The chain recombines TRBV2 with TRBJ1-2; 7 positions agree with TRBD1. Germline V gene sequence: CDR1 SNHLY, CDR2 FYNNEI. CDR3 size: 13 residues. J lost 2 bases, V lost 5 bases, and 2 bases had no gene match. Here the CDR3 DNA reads TGTGCCAGCAGTCAACAGGGGAACTATGGCTACACCTTC. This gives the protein CASSQQGNYGYTF.

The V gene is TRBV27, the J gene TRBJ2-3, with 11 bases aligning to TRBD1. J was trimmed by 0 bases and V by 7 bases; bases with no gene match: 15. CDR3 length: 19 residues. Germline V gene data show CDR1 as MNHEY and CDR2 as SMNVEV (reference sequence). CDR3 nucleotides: TGTGCCAGCACCGTTCCCGGGACAGGGGGTAGCCTTAGCACAGATACGCAGTATTTT. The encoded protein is CASTVPGTGGSLSTDTQYF.

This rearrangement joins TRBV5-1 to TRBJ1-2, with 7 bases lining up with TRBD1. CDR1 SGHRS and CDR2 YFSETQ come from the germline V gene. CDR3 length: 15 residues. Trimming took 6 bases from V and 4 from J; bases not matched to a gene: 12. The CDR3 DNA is TGCGCCAGCAACGAGGGGGCGCGTGTTGGCTATGGCTACACCTTC. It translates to CASNEGARVGYGYTF.

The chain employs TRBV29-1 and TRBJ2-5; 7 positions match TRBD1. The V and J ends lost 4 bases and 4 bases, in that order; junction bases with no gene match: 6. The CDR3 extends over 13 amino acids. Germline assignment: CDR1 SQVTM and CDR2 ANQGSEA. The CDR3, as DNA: TGCAGCGTTGGCGGCAGGGGGATAGAGACCCAGTACTTC. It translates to CSVGGRGIETQYF.

CDR3 in amino acids: CASGENGELFF. DNA of the CDR3: TGCGCCAGCGGTGAGAACGGGGAGCTGTTTTTT. The chain joins TRBV5-1 to TRBJ2-2; D uncertain. Trimming took 7 bases from V and 7 from J, leaving 8 bases between them. CDR3 length: 11 residues. The germline V gene has CDR1 SGHRS and CDR2 YFSETQ.

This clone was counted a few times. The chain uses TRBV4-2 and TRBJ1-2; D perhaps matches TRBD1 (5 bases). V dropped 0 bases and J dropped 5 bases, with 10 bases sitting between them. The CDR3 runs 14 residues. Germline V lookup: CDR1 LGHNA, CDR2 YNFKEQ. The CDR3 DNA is TGTGCCAGCAGCCAAGATTTGGGGGGATATGGCTACACCTTC. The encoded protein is CASSQDLGGYGYTF.

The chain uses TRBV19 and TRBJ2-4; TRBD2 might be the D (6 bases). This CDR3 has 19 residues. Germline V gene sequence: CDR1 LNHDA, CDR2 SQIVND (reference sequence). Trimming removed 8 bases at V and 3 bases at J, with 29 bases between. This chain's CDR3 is CASGKEYRDSALRKNIQYF. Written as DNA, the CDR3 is TGTGCCAGTGGTAAGGAGTACCGGGACTCCGCATTACGCAAAAACATTCAGTACTTC.

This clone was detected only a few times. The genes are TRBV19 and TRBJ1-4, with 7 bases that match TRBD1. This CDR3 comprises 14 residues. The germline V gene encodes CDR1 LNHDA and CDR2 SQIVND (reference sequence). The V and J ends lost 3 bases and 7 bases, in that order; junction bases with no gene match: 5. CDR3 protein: CASSIPGGSEKLFF. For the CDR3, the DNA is TGTGCCAGTAGTATCCCAGGGGGATCTGAAAAACTGTTTTTT. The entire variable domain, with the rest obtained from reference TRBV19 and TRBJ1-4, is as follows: DGGITQSPKYLFRKEGQNVTLSCEQNLNHDAMYWYRQDPGQGLRLIYYSQIVNDFQKGDIAEGYSVSREKKESFPLTVTSAQKNPTAFYLCASSIPGGSEKLFFGSGTQLSVL.

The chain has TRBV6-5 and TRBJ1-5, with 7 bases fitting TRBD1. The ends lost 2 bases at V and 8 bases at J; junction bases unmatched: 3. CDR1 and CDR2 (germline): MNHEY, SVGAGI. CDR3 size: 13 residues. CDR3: CASSYRRGEPQHF. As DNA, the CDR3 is TGTGCCAGCAGTTACCGCAGGGGGGAGCCCCAGCATTTT.

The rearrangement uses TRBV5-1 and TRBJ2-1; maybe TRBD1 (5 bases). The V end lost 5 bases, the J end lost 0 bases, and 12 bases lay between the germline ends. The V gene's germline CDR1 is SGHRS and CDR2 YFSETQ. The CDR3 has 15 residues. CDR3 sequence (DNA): TGCGCCAGCAGAGCAACAGGTTCCTCCTACAATGAGCAGTTCTTC. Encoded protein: CASRATGSSYNEQFF. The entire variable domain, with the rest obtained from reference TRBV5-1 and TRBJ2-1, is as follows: KAGVTQTPRYLIKTRGQQVTLSCSPISGHRSVSWYQQTPGQGLQFLFEYFSETQRNKGNFPGRFSGRQFSNSRSEMNVSTLELGDSALYLCASRATGSSYNEQFFGPGTRLTVL.

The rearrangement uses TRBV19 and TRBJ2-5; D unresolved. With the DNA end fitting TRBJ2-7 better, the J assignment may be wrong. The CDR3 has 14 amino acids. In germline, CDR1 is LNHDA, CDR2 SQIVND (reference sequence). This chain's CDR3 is CARAFSVSEYEQYF. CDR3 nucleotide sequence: TGTGCCAGAGCTTTCTCCGTATCGGAGTACGAGCAGTACTTC.

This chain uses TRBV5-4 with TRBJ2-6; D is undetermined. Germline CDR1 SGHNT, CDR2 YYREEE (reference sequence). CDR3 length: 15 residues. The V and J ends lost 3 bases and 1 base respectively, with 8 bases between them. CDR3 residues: CASSSLRSGANVLTF. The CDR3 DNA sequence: TGTGCCAGCAGCTCCCTTCGTTCTGGGGCCAACGTCCTGACTTTC.

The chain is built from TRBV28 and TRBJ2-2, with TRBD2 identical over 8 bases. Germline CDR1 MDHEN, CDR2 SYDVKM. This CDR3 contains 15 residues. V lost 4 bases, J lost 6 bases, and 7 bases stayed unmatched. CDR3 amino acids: CASSSPGRAAGELFF. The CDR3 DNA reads TGTGCCAGCAGTTCCCCCGGGAGGGCAGCCGGGGAGCTGTTTTTT.

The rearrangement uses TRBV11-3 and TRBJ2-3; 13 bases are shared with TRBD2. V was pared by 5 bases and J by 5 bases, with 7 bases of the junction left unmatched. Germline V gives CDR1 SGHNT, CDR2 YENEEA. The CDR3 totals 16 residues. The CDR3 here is CASSPGLAGARDTQYF. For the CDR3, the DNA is TGTGCCAGCAGCCCCGGACTAGCGGGAGCCCGAGATACGCAGTATTTT.